One and the same sample provided the 31 T cell receptor beta chains below, sequenced in a study of blood T cell repertoires in COVID-19. Libraries were prepared by immunoSEQ multiplex PCR; TCRdb keeps only in-frame clonotypes and omits some of them. Of fewer than 350,000 clones listed, more than 75% were seen once; the top ten hold about 2.1%. Sequencing used PBMCs or T cells enriched from blood (not recorded which). Receptor source: a woman between 35 and 50 years old with acute COVID-19.

V usage is TRBV27 and J usage is TRBJ2-3, with 7 nucleotides matching TRBD2. The CDR3 has 14 residues. V trimming: 4 bases; J trimming: 4 bases; junction bases outside the gene matches: 5. Germline-derived CDR1 and CDR2 are MNHEY and SMNVEV (reference sequence). CDR3 sequence: CASSSPGGSDTQYF. For the CDR3, the DNA is TGTGCCAGCAGTTCCCCGGGGGGATCAGATACGCAGTATTTT.

This chain connects TRBV3-1 (or the pseudogene TRBV3-2) to TRBJ2-1; 11 nucleotides align to TRBD2. Per the germline V gene, CDR1 is LGHDT and CDR2 is YNNKEL (reference sequence). The length of the CDR3 is 15 residues. J was trimmed by 3 bases and V by 5 bases; bases with no gene match: 3. Here the CDR3 DNA reads TGTGCCAGCAGCGAGACTAGCGGGATCTACAATGAGCAGTTCTTC. This codes for CASSETSGIYNEQFF.

The chain joins TRBV5-1 to TRBJ2-3, with 8 bases fitting TRBD2. With V trimmed by 5 bases and J by 1 base, 6 bases remained unmatched. The CDR3 loop spans 15 amino acids. Germline assignment: CDR1 SGHRS and CDR2 YFSETQ. CDR3 nucleotides: TGCGCCAGCAGGCGGGGGGCCGGGGGCACAGATACGCAGTATTTT. This gives the protein CASRRGAGGTDTQYF.

This clone has only one observation. The V gene is TRBV7-6, the J gene TRBJ2-3; possible D gene TRBD2, 6 bases. Germline loops: CDR1 SGHVS, CDR2 FNYEAQ. V dropped 8 bases and J dropped 6 bases, with 24 bases sitting between them. The CDR3 is made up of 16 amino acids. The CDR3 here is CASCTRGDSPVDTQYF. The CDR3 DNA reads as TGTGCCAGCTGCACCCGAGGGGACTCCCCGGTGGATACGCAGTATTTT.

V gene TRBV24-1 combines with J gene TRBJ2-1; 15 bases fit TRBD2. V shed 3 bases and J 9 bases; nucleotides not matched to a gene: 5. The CDR3 consists of 16 residues. CDR1 KGHDR and CDR2 SFDVKD come from the germline V gene. The CDR3 region has the DNA TGTGCCACCAGTGATCCGGGACTAGCGGGGGGTTTTGAGCAGTTCTTC. It specifies CATSDPGLAGGFEQFF.

This sequence joins TRBV15 and TRBJ1-4; D unresolved. CDR3 length equals 16 residues. Between the trimmed V and J ends, which lost 3 bases and 8 bases, there was a span of 19 bases. Germline-derived CDR1 and CDR2 are LNHNV and YYDKDF (reference sequence). DNA for the CDR3: TGTGCCACCAGCAGCTATACTACAATGGGTGGGGAAAAACTGTTTTTT. Protein sequence: CATSSYTTMGGEKLFF. The variable domain in full, completed from reference TRBV15 and TRBJ1-4, reads DAMVIQNPRYQVTQFGKPVTLSCSQTLNHNVMYWYQQKSSQAPKLLFHYYDKDFNNEADTPDNFQSRRPNTSFCFLDIRSPGLGDTAMYLCATSSYTTMGGEKLFFGSGTQLSVL.

In this sample, this clone turned up once. Written as DNA, the CDR3 is TGTGCCAGCGGTTGGACAGGGCTGACCTACGAGCAGTACTTC. This encodes CASGWTGLTYEQYF. The V call is TRBV2, the J call TRBJ2-7, with 8 nucleotides matching TRBD1. The V gene's germline CDR1 is SNHLY and CDR2 FYNNEI. V trimming: 8 bases; J trimming: 2 bases; junction bases outside the gene matches: 8. This CDR3 is 14 amino acids long.

This rearrangement joins TRBV24-1 to TRBJ2-1; 12 bases fit TRBD2. This CDR3 spans 16 amino acids. Per germline, CDR1 KGHDR and CDR2 SFDVKD. V gave up 5 bases and J gave up 7 bases; unmatched junction bases: 8. The CDR3 sequence is CATSGGLAGGPNEQFF. The CDR3 DNA follows: TGTGCCACCAGTGGGGGGCTAGCGGGAGGGCCTAATGAGCAGTTCTTC.

This clone was observed a single time. This chain joins TRBV30 and TRBJ2-1; TRBD2 aligns across 10 bases. The CDR3 spans 15 residues. Germline lookup yields CDR1 GTSNPN and CDR2 SVGIG (reference sequence). Trimming at V came to 0 bases and at J to 5 bases, leaving 4 bases not matched to a gene. CDR3 DNA: TGTGCCTGGAGTGTAGGGGGACTAGCGAACAATGAGCAGTTCTTC. It encodes CAWSVGGLANNEQFF.

This rearrangement joins TRBV4-1 to TRBJ1-1, with unresolved D. The germline V and J ends were trimmed by 4 bases and 2 bases, with 11 bases remaining between them. This CDR3 has 14 amino acids. The V gene's germline CDR1 is MGHRA and CDR2 YSYEKL. As DNA, the CDR3 is TGCGCCAGCAGCCGAGAGGCAGTAAACACTGAAGCTTTCTTT. It encodes CASSREAVNTEAFF.

This clone was counted a few times. The gene calls are TRBV6-2 or TRBV6-3 and TRBJ2-1; TRBD2 matches at 8 bases. This CDR3 is built from 15 residues. Germline loops: CDR1 MNHEY, CDR2 SVGEGT. With 3 bases clipped from V and 8 bases from J, the junction kept 9 bases outside the gene matches. The CDR3 DNA is TGTGCCAGCAGTTATCGAGTAGCGGGACGGGATGAGCAGTTCTTC. Translated: CASSYRVAGRDEQFF.

The chain recombines TRBV15 with TRBJ1-5, with D tentatively TRBD1 (5 bases). Deletions cut 0 bases from V and 7 bases from J, with 13 bases between. The germline gives CDR1 LNHNV, CDR2 YYDKDF (reference sequence). The CDR3 covers 15 residues. In DNA, the CDR3 is TGTGCCACCAGCAGAGATACGGAGGGACGACAGCCCCAGCATTTT. It is translated as CATSRDTEGRQPQHF.

The J gene is TRBJ1-4, the V gene TRBV28; tentatively, D is TRBD1 (6 bases). Germline CDR1 reads MDHEN; CDR2 reads SYDVKM. This CDR3 is built from 15 residues. The germline V and J ends were trimmed by 6 bases and 11 bases, with 22 bases remaining between them. The CDR3 DNA reads as TGTGCCAGCAGAGGGAGGGGGAAAGGGATTGAGAAACTGTTTTTT. Translation gives CASRGRGKGIEKLFF.

This clone was observed a single time. CDR3 in DNA: TGTGCCAGCAATCCCGCTGGCGGGAGGGCCTACGAGCAGTACTTC. It codes for CASNPAGGRAYEQYF. This sequence joins TRBV6-5 and TRBJ2-7; 9 bases align to TRBD2. CDR1 and CDR2 (germline): MNHEY, SVGAGI. With 7 bases clipped from V and 2 bases from J, the junction kept 9 bases outside the gene matches. The CDR3 runs 15 residues.

The chain is built from TRBV24-1 and TRBJ2-1; the match to TRBD2 covers 8 bases. Germline assignment: CDR1 KGHDR and CDR2 SFDVKD. V dropped 5 bases and J dropped 5; count of bases not matched to a gene: 10. The CDR3 is made up of 16 amino acids. The CDR3, as DNA: TGTGCCACCAGTGGCTCAGCGGGAGAGGTTGACAATGAGCAGTTCTTC. Protein: CATSGSAGEVDNEQFF.

V and J are TRBV11-2 and TRBJ1-5; TRBD1 matches 7 bases. The trim removed 1 base at V and 7 bases at J, leaving 7 bases unmatched. The CDR3 spans 15 residues. Looked up from germline, CDR1 is SGHAT and CDR2 is FQNNGV. The CDR3 protein is CASSLGTGDQQPQHF. The CDR3 DNA reads TGTGCCAGCAGCTTAGGAACAGGGGATCAACAGCCCCAGCATTTT.

This chain joins TRBV18 and TRBJ1-1; 8 bases match TRBD1. This CDR3 region has 14 residues. Germline V gives CDR1 KGHSH, CDR2 LQKENI. Trimming at V came to 2 bases and at J to 8 bases, leaving 7 bases not matched to a gene. CDR3: CASSPVEDRVEAFF. The CDR3 DNA reads TGTGCCAGCTCACCAGTGGAGGACAGGGTGGAAGCTTTCTTT.

The chain couples TRBV28 to TRBJ2-1; D not certain. CDR1 and CDR2 (germline): MDHEN, SYDVKM. This CDR3 spans 13 amino acids. V was clipped by 5 bases and J by 8 bases, with 13 bases between them. The CDR3 coding sequence is TGTGCCAGCAGTCCCCTAGGTGTGGATGAGCAGTTCTTC. It yields the protein CASSPLGVDEQFF.

The genes are TRBV24-1 and TRBJ2-5; a weak D match, TRBD2 (5 bases). The V and J ends lost 3 bases and 5 bases respectively, with 9 bases between them. The CDR3 runs 13 residues. CDR1 is KGHDR and CDR2 is SFDVKD in the germline V gene. The CDR3 DNA reads as TGTGCCACCAGTGATGAGCGGAGGGAGACCCAGTACTTC. Translation gives CATSDERRETQYF.

The sample holds one count of this clone. The V gene is TRBV30, the J gene TRBJ1-1; tentative D call: TRBD1 (6 bases). CDR1 is GTSNPN and CDR2 is SVGIG in the germline V gene (reference sequence). This CDR3 region has 12 residues. V was clipped by 4 bases and J by 5 bases, with 11 bases between them. As DNA, the CDR3 is TGTGCCTGGAACAGGGTAAGGACTGAAGCTTTCTTT. Protein product: CAWNRVRTEAFF. Supplemented by reference TRBV30 and TRBJ1-1, the full variable domain reads SQTIHQWPATLVQPVGSPLSLECTVEGTSNPNLYWYRQAAGRGLQLLFYSVGIGQISSEVPQNLSASRPQDRQFILSSKKLLLSDSGFYLCAWNRVRTEAFFGQGTRLTVV.

The rearrangement uses TRBV2 and TRBJ1-1; a weak D match, TRBD1 (6 bases). This CDR3 contains 14 residues. Germline V gene lookup returns CDR1 SNHLY and CDR2 FYNNEI. V was trimmed by 7 bases and J by 0 bases, leaving 12 bases between them. This CDR3 is CASIMTGMNTEAFF. In DNA form, the CDR3 reads TGTGCCAGCATCATGACAGGCATGAACACTGAAGCTTTCTTT.

The V and J genes are TRBV14 and TRBJ2-1; 7 bases are a match to TRBD2. The CDR3 runs to 16 residues. Germline V gene lookup returns CDR1 SGHDN and CDR2 FVKESK. Unmatched junction bases numbered 10, after V lost 2 bases and J lost 6 bases. This CDR3 is CASSQWEGGPLNEQFF. CDR3 sequence (DNA): TGTGCCAGCAGCCAATGGGAGGGAGGGCCACTCAATGAGCAGTTCTTC.

This chain links TRBV9 with TRBJ1-1, with a tentative D call TRBD1 (5 bases). Germline assignment: CDR1 SGDLS and CDR2 YYNGEE. The CDR3 is 15 residues long. V was pared by 3 bases and J by 1 base, with 13 bases between. This chain's CDR3 is CASSAAGGGNTEAFF. The CDR3 DNA reads as TGTGCCAGCAGCGCCGCGGGGGGAGGGAACACTGAAGCTTTCTTT.

This clone has a handful of counts. The gene calls are TRBV7-2 and TRBJ1-1; TRBD1 matches at 10 bases. Germline CDR1 reads SGHTA; CDR2 reads FQGNSA. The CDR3 covers 14 residues. The J segment lost 11 bases and the V segment lost 8 bases, leaving 14 bases of the junction unmatched. CDR3 in amino acids: CASARPGQGSRAFF. CDR3 DNA sequence: TGTGCCAGCGCCCGTCCGGGACAGGGGAGTCGGGCTTTCTTT.

The V call is TRBV5-1, the J call TRBJ1-3, with 8 bases matching TRBD1. The CDR3 length is 15 residues. The V segment lost 0 bases and the J segment 8 bases; nucleotides outside the gene matches: 7. CDR1 is SGHRS and CDR2 is YFSETQ in the germline V gene. CDR3 in amino acids: CASSLGTGSLYTIYF. CDR3 coding DNA: TGCGCCAGCAGCTTGGGGACAGGGAGTTTGTACACCATATATTTT.

The chain carries TRBV7-2 and TRBJ2-5; TRBD2 matches 10 bases. The CDR3 loop spans 16 amino acids. CDR1 is SGHTA and CDR2 is FQGNSA in the germline V gene. The ends lost 4 bases at V and 7 bases at J; junction bases unmatched: 12. The DNA for the CDR3 is TGTGCCAGCAGCTATCAGCGGGGGGGCGGTCCGGGGACCCAGTACTTC. This gives the protein CASSYQRGGGPGTQYF.

The V and J genes are TRBV7-3 and TRBJ2-2; D gene ambiguous. Germline CDR1 reads SGHTA; CDR2 reads FQGTGA. V dropped 3 bases and J dropped 5 bases, with 4 bases sitting between them. This CDR3 has 12 amino acids. CDR3 in DNA: TGTGCCAGCAGCTTCCATACCGGGGAGCTGTTTTTT. Translation gives CASSFHTGELFF. Supplemented by reference TRBV7-3 and TRBJ2-2, the full variable domain reads GAGVSQTPSNKVTEKGKYVELRCDPISGHTALYWYRQSLGQGPEFLIYFQGTGAADDSGLPNDRFFAVRPEGSVSTLKIQRTERGDSAVYLCASSFHTGELFFGEGSRLTVL.

This clone was seen a single time. The CDR3 sequence is CASSPDGGRGIYGYTF. The CDR3 DNA reads as TGTGCCAGCAGCCCTGACGGGGGACGGGGGATCTATGGCTACACCTTC. The V call is TRBV7-9, the J call TRBJ1-2, with D perhaps matching TRBD1 (5 bases). The CDR3 is 16 residues long. In germline, CDR1 is SEHNR, CDR2 FQNEAQ (reference sequence). V shed 5 bases and J shed 4 bases, with 20 bases lying between them.

V gene TRBV27 combines with J gene TRBJ2-3; 10 nucleotides agree with TRBD1. This CDR3 contains 16 residues. The junction had 8 bases not matched to a gene; V was cut back by 1 base and J by 7 bases. Germline CDR1 MNHEY, CDR2 SMNVEV (reference sequence). CDR3: CASSLLGTGDLNTQYF. In DNA, the CDR3 is TGTGCCAGCAGTTTATTGGGGACAGGGGATCTGAATACGCAGTATTTT.

To note about this clone: Distinct nucleotide sequences in the sample also encode this CDR3. The chain uses TRBV3-1 (or the pseudogene TRBV3-2) and TRBJ2-2; the match to TRBD1 covers 7 bases. J lost 3 bases, V lost 6 bases, and 7 bases had no gene match. This CDR3 is 15 amino acids long. CDR1 LGHDT and CDR2 YNNKEL come from the germline V gene (reference sequence). CDR3 nucleotides: TGTGCCAGCAGTCCACCCACAGGGGACACCGGGGAGCTGTTTTTT. It is translated as CASSPPTGDTGELFF.

To note about this clone: This sample includes further DNA sequences coding for the same CDR3. The chain couples TRBV6-5 to TRBJ1-6; maybe TRBD1 (5 bases). CDR3 length: 13 residues. Germline CDR1 is MNHEY and CDR2 is SVGAGI. Trimming took off 6 bases at V and 7 bases at J, with 10 bases between the two ends. The CDR3 loop reads CASRGGRNSPLHF. CDR3 nucleotides: TGTGCCAGCAGGGGGGGAAGGAATTCACCCCTCCACTTT.